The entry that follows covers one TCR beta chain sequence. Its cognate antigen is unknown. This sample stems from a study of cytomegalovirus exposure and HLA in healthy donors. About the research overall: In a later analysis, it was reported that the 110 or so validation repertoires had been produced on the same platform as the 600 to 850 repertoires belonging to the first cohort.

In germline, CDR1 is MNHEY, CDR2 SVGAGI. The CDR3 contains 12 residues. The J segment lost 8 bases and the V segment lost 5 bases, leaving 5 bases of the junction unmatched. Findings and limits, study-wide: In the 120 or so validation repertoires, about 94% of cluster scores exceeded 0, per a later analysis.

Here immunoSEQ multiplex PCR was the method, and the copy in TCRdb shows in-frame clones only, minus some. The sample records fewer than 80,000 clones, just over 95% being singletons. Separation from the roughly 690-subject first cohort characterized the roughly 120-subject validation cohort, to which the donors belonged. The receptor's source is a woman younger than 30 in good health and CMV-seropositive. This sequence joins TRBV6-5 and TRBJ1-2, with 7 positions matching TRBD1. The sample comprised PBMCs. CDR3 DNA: TGTGCCAGCAGTCGGACAGGACAAGGCTACACCTTC. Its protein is CASSRTGQGYTF.